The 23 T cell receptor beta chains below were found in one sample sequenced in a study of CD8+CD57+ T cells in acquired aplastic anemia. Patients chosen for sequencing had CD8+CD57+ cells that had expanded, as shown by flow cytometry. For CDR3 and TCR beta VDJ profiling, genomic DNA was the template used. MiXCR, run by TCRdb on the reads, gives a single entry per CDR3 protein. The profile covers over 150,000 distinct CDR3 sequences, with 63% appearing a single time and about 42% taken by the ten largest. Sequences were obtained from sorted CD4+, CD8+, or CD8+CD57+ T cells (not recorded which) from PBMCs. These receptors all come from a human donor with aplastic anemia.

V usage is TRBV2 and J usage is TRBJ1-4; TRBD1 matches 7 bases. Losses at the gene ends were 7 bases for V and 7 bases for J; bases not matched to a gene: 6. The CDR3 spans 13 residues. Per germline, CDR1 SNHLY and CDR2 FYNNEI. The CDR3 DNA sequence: TGTGCCAGCAAGACAGGGACTGCTGAAAAACTGTTTTTT. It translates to CASKTGTAEKLFF.

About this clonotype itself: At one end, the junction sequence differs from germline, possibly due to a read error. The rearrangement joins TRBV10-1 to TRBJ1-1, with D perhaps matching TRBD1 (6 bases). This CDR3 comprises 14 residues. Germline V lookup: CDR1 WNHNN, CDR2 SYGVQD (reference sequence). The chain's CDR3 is CASSESDRNTETFF. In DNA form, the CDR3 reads TGCGCCAGTAGTGAATCCGACAGGAACACTGAAACTTTCTTT.

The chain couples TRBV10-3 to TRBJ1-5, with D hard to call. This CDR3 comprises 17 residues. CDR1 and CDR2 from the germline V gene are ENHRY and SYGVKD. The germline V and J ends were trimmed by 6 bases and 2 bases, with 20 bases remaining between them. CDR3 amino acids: CAIRKGIGDMRNQPQHF. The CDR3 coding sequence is TGTGCCATCAGGAAGGGTATCGGGGATATGCGCAATCAGCCCCAGCATTTT.

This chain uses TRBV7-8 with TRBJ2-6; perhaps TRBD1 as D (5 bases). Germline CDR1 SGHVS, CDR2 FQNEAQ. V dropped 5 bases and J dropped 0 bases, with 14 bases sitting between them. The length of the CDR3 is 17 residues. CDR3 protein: CASSRDSINSGANVLTF. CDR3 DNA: TGTGCCAGCAGCCGCGACAGTATCAACTCTGGGGCCAACGTCCTGACTTTC.

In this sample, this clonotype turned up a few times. The CDR3 region has the DNA TGTGCCAGCAGCGCCGGGACAGGGGCCGAGCAGTACTTC. Its translation is CASSAGTGAEQYF. The chain is built from TRBV7-3 and TRBJ2-7; 10 nucleotides agree with TRBD1. J lost 6 bases, V lost 5 bases, and 4 bases had no gene match. The germline V gene has CDR1 SGHTA and CDR2 FQGTGA. This CDR3 has 13 amino acids.

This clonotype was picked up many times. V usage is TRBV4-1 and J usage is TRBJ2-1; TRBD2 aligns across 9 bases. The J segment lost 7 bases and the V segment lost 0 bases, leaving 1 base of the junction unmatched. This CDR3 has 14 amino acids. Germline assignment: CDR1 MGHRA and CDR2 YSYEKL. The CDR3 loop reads CASSQEGLANEQFF. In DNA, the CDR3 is TGCGCCAGCAGCCAAGAGGGACTAGCAAATGAGCAGTTCTTC.

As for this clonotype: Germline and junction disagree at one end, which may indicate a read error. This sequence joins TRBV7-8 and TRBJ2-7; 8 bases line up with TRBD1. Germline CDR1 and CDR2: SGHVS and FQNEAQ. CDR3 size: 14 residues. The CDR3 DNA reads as TGTGCCAGCAGCTTACTCCAGGGGGCCCACGACCAGTACTTC. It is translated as CASSLLQGAHDQYF. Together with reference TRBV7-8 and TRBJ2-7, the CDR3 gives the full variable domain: GAGVSQSPRYKVAKRGQDVALRCDPISGHVSLFWYQQALGQGPEFLTYFQNEAQLDKSGLPSDRFFAERPEGSVSTLKIQRTQQEDSAVYLCASSLLQGAHDQYFGPGTRLTVT.

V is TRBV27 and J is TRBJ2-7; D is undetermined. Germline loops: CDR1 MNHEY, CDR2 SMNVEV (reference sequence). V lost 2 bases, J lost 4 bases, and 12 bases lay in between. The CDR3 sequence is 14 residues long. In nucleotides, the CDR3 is TGTGCCAGCAGTTTAAAACCCATCGGGTACGAGCAGTACTTC. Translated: CASSLKPIGYEQYF.

CDR3 residues: CASSFSGDEAFF. The CDR3 DNA is TGTGCCAGCAGTTTCAGCGGGGATGAAGCTTTCTTT. This chain links TRBV12-3 or TRBV12-4 with TRBJ1-1; D unclear. With 3 bases removed from V and 7 bases from J, the gap between germline ends came to 9 bases. The CDR3 has 12 residues.

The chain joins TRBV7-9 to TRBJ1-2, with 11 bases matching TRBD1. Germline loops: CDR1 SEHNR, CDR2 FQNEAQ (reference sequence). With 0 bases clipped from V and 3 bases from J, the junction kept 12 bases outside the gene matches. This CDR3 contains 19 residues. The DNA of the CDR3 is TGTGCCAGCAGCTTAGCCTACCTTCCGGGACAGGGGGAGTACTATGGCTACACCTTC. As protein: CASSLAYLPGQGEYYGYTF.

Here the CDR3 DNA reads TGTGCCAGCAGACAAAGGGGGATCACTGAAGCTTTCTTT. This encodes CASRQRGITEAFF. The chain joins TRBV14 to TRBJ1-1; tentatively, D is TRBD1 (6 bases). V dropped 6 bases and J dropped 4 bases, with 12 bases sitting between them. The CDR3 extends over 13 amino acids. Germline V CDR1 and CDR2: SGHDN, FVKESK.

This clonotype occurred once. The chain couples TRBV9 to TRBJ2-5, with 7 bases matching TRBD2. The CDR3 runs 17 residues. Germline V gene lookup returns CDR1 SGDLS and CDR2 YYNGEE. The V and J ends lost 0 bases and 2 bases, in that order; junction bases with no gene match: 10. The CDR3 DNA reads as TGTGCCAGCAGCGTAGCCCCTAGCGCGGGGGTGCAAGAGACCCAGTACTTC. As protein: CASSVAPSAGVQETQYF.

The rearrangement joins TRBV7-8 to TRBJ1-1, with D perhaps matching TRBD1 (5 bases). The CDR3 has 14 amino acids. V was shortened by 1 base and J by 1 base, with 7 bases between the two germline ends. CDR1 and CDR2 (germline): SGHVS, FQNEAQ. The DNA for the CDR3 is TGTGCCAGCAGCTTAGTCGGGGCGAACACTGAAGCTTTCTTT. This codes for CASSLVGANTEAFF.

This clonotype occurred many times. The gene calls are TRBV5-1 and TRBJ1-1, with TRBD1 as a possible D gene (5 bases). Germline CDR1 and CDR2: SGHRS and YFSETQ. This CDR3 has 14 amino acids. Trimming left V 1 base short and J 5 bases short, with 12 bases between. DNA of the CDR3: TGCGCCAGCAGCTTGAGGGGCGGAAGTACTGAAGCTTTCTTT. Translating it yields CASSLRGGSTEAFF.

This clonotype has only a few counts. DNA of the CDR3: TGTGCCAGCGCTACTACAGATACGCAGTATTTT. Translating it yields CASATTDTQYF. The rearrangement uses TRBV3-1 and TRBJ2-3; no clear D. Trimming shortened V by 8 bases and J by 3 bases, and 6 bases separated the two germline ends. From germline, CDR1 is LGHDT and CDR2 YNNKEL (reference sequence). The CDR3 is 11 amino acids.

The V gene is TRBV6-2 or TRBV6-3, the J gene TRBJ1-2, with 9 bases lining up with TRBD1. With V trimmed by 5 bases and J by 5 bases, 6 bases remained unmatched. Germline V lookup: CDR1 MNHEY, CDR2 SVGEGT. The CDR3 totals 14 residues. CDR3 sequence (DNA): TGTGCCAGCAGTGCCACAGGGGGCCGGTATGGCTACACCTTC. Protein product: CASSATGGRYGYTF.

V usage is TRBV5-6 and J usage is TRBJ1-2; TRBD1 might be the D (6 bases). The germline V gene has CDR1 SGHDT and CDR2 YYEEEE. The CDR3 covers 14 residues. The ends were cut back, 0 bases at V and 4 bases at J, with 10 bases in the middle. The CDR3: CASSLERTAYGYTF. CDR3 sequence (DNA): TGTGCCAGCAGCTTGGAACGGACAGCCTATGGCTACACCTTC.

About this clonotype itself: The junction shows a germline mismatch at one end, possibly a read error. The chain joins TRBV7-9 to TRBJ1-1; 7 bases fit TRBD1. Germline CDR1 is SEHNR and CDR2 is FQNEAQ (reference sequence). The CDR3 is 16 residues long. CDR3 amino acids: CASSSLTGALKTEAFF. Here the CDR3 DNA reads TGTGCCAGCAGCTCGCTAACAGGGGCATTGAAAACTGAAGCTTTCTTT. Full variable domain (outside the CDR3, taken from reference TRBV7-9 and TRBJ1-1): DTGVSQNPRHKITKRGQNVTFRCDPISEHNRLYWYRQTLGQGPEFLTYFQNEAQLEKSRLLSDRFSAERPKGSFSTLEIQRTEQGDSAMYLCASSSLTGALKTEAFFGQGTRLTVV.

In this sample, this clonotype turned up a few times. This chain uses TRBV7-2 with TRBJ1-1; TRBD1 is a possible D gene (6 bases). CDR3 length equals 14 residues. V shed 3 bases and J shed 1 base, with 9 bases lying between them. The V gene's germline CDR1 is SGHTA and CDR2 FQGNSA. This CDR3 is CASSLQTGNTEAFF. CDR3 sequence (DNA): TGTGCCAGCAGCTTGCAGACAGGGAACACTGAAGCTTTCTTT.

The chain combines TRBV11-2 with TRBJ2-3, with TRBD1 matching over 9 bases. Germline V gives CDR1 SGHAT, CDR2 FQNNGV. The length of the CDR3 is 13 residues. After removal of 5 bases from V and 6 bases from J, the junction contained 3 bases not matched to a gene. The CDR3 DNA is TGTGCCAGCAGCCTAGGGACAGGGGATACGCAGTATTTT. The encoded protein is CASSLGTGDTQYF.

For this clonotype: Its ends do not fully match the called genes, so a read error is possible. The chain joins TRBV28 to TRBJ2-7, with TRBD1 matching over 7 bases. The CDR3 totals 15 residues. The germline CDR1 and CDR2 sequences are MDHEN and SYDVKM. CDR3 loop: CASRPTGSLNHEQHF. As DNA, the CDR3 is TGTGCCAGCAGGCCGACAGGGTCGTTGAACCACGAGCAGCACTTC.

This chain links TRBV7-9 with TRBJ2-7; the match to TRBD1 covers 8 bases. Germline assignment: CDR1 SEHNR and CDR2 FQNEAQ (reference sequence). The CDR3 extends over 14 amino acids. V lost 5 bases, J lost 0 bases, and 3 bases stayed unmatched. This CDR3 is CASSGQGSSYEQYF. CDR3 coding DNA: TGTGCCAGCAGCGGACAGGGAAGCTCCTACGAGCAGTACTTC.

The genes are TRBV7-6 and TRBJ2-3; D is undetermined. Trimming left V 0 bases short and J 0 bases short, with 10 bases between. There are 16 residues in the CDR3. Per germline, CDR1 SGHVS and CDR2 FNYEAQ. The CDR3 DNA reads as TGTGCCAGCAGCTTAGCCACTTCTTCTAGCACAGATACGCAGTATTTT. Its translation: CASSLATSSSTDTQYF.